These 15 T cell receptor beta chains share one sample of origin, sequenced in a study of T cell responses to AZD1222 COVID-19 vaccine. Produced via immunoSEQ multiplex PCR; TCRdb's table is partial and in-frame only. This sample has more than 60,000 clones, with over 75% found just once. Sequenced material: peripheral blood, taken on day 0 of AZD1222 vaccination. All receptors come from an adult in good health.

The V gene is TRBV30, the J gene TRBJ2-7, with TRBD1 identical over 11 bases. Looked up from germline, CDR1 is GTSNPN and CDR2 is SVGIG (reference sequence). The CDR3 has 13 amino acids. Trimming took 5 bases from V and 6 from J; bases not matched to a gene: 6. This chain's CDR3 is CAWGTGGGFEQYF. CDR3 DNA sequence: TGTGCCTGGGGGACAGGGGGTGGTTTCGAGCAGTACTTC.

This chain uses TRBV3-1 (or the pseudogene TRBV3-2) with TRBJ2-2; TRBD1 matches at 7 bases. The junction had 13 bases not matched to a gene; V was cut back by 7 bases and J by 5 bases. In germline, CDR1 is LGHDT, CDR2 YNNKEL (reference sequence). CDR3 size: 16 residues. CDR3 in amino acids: CASTPTGAILTGELFF. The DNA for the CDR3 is TGTGCCAGCACTCCCACAGGGGCTATTTTGACCGGGGAGCTGTTTTTT.

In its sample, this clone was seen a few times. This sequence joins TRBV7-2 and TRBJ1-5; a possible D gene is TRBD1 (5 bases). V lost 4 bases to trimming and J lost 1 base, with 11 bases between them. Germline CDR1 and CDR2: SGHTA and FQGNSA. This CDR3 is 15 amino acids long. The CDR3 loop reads CASSSPGGSNQPQHF. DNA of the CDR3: TGTGCCAGCAGCTCCCCCGGGGGGAGCAATCAGCCCCAGCATTTT.

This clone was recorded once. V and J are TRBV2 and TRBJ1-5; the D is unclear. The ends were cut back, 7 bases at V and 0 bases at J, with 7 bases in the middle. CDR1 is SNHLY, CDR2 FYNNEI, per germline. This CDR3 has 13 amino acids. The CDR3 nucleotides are TGTGCCAGCATGTTAGGTAGCAATCAGCCCCAGCATTTT. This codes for CASMLGSNQPQHF. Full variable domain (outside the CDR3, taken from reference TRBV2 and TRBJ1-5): EPEVTQTPSHQVTQMGQEVILRCVPISNHLYFYWYRQILGQKVEFLVSFYNNEISEKSEIFDDQFSVERPDGSNFTLKIRSTKLEDSAMYFCASMLGSNQPQHFGDGTRLSIL.

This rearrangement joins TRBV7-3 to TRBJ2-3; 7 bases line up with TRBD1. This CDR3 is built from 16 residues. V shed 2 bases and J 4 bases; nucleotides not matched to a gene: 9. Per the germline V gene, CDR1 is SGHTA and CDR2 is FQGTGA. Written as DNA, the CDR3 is TGTGCCAGCAGCTTAGCAGGGGACAGAAAGCCAGATACGCAGTATTTT. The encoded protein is CASSLAGDRKPDTQYF.

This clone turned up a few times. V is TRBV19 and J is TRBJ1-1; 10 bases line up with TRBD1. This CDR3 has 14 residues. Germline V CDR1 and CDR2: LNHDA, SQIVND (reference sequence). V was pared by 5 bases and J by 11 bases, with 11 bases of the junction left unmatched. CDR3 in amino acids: CASSRIRDRGPAFF. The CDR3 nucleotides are TGTGCCAGTAGTCGAATCCGGGACAGGGGTCCGGCTTTCTTT.

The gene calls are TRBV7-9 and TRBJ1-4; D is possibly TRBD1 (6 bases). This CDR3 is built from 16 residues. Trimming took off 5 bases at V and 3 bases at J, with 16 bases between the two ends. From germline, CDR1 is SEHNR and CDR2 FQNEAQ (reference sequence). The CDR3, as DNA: TGTGCCAGCAGCACTGACTTCAGGGGCGCTAATGAAAAACTGTTTTTT. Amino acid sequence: CASSTDFRGANEKLFF.

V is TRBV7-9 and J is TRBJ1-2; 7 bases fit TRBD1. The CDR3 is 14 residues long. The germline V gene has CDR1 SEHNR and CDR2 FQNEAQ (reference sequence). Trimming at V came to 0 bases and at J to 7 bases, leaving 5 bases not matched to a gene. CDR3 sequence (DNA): TGTGCCAGCAGCTTAGCCCACAGGGGCCTTGGCTACACCTTC. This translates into CASSLAHRGLGYTF. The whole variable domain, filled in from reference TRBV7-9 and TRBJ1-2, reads DTGVSQNPRHKITKRGQNVTFRCDPISEHNRLYWYRQTLGQGPEFLTYFQNEAQLEKSRLLSDRFSAERPKGSFSTLEIQRTEQGDSAMYLCASSLAHRGLGYTFGSGTRLTVV.

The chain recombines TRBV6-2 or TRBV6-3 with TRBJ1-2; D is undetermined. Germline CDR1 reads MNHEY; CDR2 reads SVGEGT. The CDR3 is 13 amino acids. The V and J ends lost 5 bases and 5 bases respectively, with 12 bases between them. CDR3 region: CASSLRDLYGYTF. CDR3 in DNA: TGTGCCAGCAGTCTGAGGGATCTATATGGCTACACCTTC.

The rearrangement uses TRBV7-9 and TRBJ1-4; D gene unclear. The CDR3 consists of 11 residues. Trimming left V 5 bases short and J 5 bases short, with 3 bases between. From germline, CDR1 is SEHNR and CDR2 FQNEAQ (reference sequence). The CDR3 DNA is TGTGCCAGCAGCCCAAATGAAAAACTGTTTTTT. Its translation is CASSPNEKLFF.

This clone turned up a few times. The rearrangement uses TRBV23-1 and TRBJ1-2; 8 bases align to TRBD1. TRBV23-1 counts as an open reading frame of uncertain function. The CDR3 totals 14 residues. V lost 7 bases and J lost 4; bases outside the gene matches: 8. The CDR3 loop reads CASIDRGRRYGYTF. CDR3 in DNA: TGCGCCAGCATTGACAGGGGCCGACGCTATGGCTACACCTTC.

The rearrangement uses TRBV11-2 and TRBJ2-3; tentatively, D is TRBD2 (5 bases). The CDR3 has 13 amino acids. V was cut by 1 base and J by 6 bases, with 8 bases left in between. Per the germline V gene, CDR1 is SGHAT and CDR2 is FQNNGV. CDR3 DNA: TGTGCCAGCAGCTTAGGACGAGGGGATACGCAGTATTTT. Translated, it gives CASSLGRGDTQYF.

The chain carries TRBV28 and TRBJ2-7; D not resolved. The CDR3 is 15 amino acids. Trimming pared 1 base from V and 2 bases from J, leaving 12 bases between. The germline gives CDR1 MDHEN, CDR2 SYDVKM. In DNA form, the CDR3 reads TGTGCCAGCAGTTTATTCAGAGAACCAGCCTACGAGCAGTACTTC. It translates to CASSLFREPAYEQYF.

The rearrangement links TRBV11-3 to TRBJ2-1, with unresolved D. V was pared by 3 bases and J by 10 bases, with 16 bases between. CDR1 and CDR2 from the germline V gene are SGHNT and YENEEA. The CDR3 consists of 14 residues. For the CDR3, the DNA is TGTGCCAGCAGCTTTTCATCCAGGAGCTTGGAGCAGTTCTTC. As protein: CASSFSSRSLEQFF.

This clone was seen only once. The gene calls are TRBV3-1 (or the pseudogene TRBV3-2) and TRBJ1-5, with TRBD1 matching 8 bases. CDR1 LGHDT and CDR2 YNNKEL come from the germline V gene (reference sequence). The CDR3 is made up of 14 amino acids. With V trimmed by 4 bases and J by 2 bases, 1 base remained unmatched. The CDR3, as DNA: TGTGCCAGCAGCCCGGGACAGGGCAATCAGCCCCAGCATTTT. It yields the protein CASSPGQGNQPQHF.